A selection of T cell receptor beta chains follows, all from one sample in a study of T cell repertoires in cytomegalovirus infection. TCRdb re-called the reads with MiXCR, one entry per CDR3 protein. The sample yields fewer than 350,000 distinct CDR3 sequences, 17% seen once. Material: PBMCs. The receptor set was obtained from a human donor in good health (CMV status not recorded). Some clones in this sample may be carry-over from other donors' samples. The CDR3 runs from the conserved cysteine through the conserved F or W. The D gene is left open where the match is weak. Where a row states a size, it is once, few, many or the class of an expanded clone; other rows omit it.

clone size	J gene	V gene	D gene	CDR3 protein	CDR3 DNA
-	TRBJ2-2	TRBV5-6	TRBD2	CASSFPPLAGGLAGELFF	TGTGCCAGCAGCTTCCCCCCTCTAGCGGGGGGGCTGGCCGGGGAGCTGTTTTTT
-	TRBJ2-3	TRBV3-1	-	CASSQDSGGHTDTQYF	TGTGCCAGCAGCCAAGATTCGGGGGGCCACACAGATACGCAGTATTTT
-	TRBJ2-7	TRBV28	TRBD2	CASRSGGANYEQYF	TGTGCCAGCAGAAGCGGGGGGGCAAATTACGAGCAGTACTTC
-	TRBJ1-1	TRBV7-9	-	CASRRDGENTEAFF	TGTGCCAGCAGAAGGGACGGGGAGAACACTGAAGCTTTCTTT
many	TRBJ2-2	TRBV25-1	TRBD1	CASRTGQGNTGELFF	TGTGCCAGCAGAACGGGACAGGGGAACACCGGGGAGCTGTTTTTT
-	TRBJ2-1	TRBV7-2	-	CASSPSRAYQFF	TGTGCCAGCAGCCCATCAAGGGCCTATCAGTTCTTC
-	TRBJ2-3	TRBV7-9	TRBD2	CASSSGGLYLTDTQYF	TGTGCCAGCAGCTCGGGAGGACTCTACCTCACAGATACGCAGTATTTT
many	TRBJ2-5	TRBV7-2	-	CASSRTAQETQYF	TGTGCCAGCAGCCGGACGGCTCAAGAGACCCAGTACTTC
many	TRBJ2-5	TRBV7-2	-	CASSPGGSLKETQYF	TGTGCCAGCAGCCCCGGAGGGAGTCTGAAGGAGACCCAGTACTTC
many	TRBJ1-2	TRBV28	-	CASSFPNYGYTF	TGTGCCAGCAGTTTTCCCAACTATGGCTACACCTTC
many	TRBJ1-5	TRBV19	-	CASSIGGPGNQPQHF	TGTGCCAGTAGTATAGGGGGACCGGGCAATCAGCCCCAGCATTTT
once	TRBJ2-1	TRBV24-1	TRBD2	CATQAGRTSGIYNEQFF	TGTGCCACACAAGCCGGACGGACTAGCGGAATCTACAATGAGCAGTTCTTC
-	TRBJ2-3	TRBV27	-	CASSFGGDTQYF	TGTGCCAGCAGTTTCGGGGGAGATACGCAGTATTTT
-	TRBJ1-1	TRBV20-1	-	CSGGDPVGSTEAFF	TGCAGCGGGGGGGACCCCGTCGGGAGCACTGAAGCTTTCTTT
many	TRBJ1-5	TRBV28	TRBD1	CASKGTVNSNQPQHF	TGTGCCAGCAAAGGGACAGTAAATAGCAATCAGCCCCAGCATTTT
-	TRBJ1-2	TRBV2	-	CASSEERVYGYTF	TGTGCCAGCAGCGAAGAAAGAGTCTATGGCTACACCTTC
many	TRBJ1-5	TRBV10-3	-	CAISESLAGNQPQHF	TGTGCCATCAGTGAGTCTTTGGCAGGCAATCAGCCCCAGCATTTT
once	TRBJ1-3	TRBV6-1	-	CASRAHLTEPGNTIYF	TGTGCCAGCAGAGCCCACCTCACGGAGCCTGGAAACACCATATATTTT
-	TRBJ1-1	TRBV6-1	TRBD1	CASSPGTGAMNTEAFF	TGTGCCAGCAGTCCCGGAACAGGGGCTATGAACACTGAAGCTTTCTTT
many	TRBJ1-3	TRBV4-1	-	CASSQADGGNTIYF	TGCGCCAGCAGCCAAGCAGACGGAGGAAACACCATATATTTT
few	TRBJ2-3	TRBV27	-	CASSRQKQDTQYF	TGTGCCAGCTCTAGGCAGAAGCAAGATACGCAGTATTTT
many	TRBJ2-7	TRBV7-9	-	CASSGRTERLYEQYF	TGTGCCAGCAGCGGAAGGACGGAGAGGTTATACGAGCAGTACTTC
few	TRBJ1-5	TRBV28	TRBD1	CASSAGQLSNQPQHF	TGTGCCAGCAGTGCGGGACAGCTTAGCAATCAGCCCCAGCATTTT
-	TRBJ2-5	TRBV5-6	TRBD1	CASSEKRRTGLRETQYF	TGTGCCAGCAGCGAAAAACGAAGGACAGGACTTAGGGAGACCCAGTACTTC
-	TRBJ2-3	TRBV18	TRBD1	CASSPTRDRAADTQYF	TGTGCCAGCTCACCTACCAGGGACAGGGCAGCAGATACGCAGTATTTT
many	TRBJ1-4	TRBV12-3/TRBV12-4	-	CASSSDREKLFF	TGTGCCAGCAGTTCAGATCGCGAAAAACTGTTTTTT
-	TRBJ1-1	TRBV6-5	-	CASSYGRAENTEAFF	TGTGCCAGCAGTTACGGCCGGGCTGAGAACACTGAAGCTTTCTTT
many	TRBJ1-6	TRBV25-1	-	CASSEVVINSPLHF	TGTGCCAGCAGTGAAGTAGTTATTAATTCACCCCTCCACTTT
-	TRBJ2-1	TRBV5-5	TRBD2	CASSLEWTSGWDEQFF	TGTGCCAGCAGCTTGGAATGGACTAGCGGGTGGGATGAGCAGTTCTTC
many	TRBJ2-7	TRBV10-3	-	CAISEEDIRGTYEQYF	TGTGCCATCAGTGAGGAGGACATCAGGGGCACCTACGAGCAGTACTTC
few	TRBJ2-7	TRBV2	TRBD1	CASSEGLRQGAYEQYF	TGTGCCAGCAGTGAAGGGTTAAGACAGGGGGCCTACGAGCAGTACTTC
many	TRBJ2-3	TRBV7-2	-	CASSYLRRDTDTQYF	TGTGCCAGCAGTTACCTCAGGCGGGACACAGATACGCAGTATTTT
-	TRBJ1-1	TRBV20-1	-	CSASLGPSDAEAFF	TGCAGTGCTAGTTTGGGCCCCTCGGACGCTGAAGCTTTCTTT
many	TRBJ1-5	TRBV7-2	TRBD1	CASSWRGTAGNQPQHF	TGTGCCAGCAGCTGGCGCGGGACAGCGGGGAATCAGCCCCAGCATTTT
many	TRBJ1-2	TRBV4-1	TRBD1	CASSQPTRRIRDRVGGYTF	TGCGCCAGCAGCCAACCTACTAGACGCATCCGGGACAGGGTAGGCGGCTACACCTTC
many	TRBJ1-2	TRBV7-9	-	CAAAQDGGGYTF	TGTGCCGCAGCTCAGGACGGGGGTGGCTACACCTTC
few	TRBJ1-1	TRBV28	TRBD1	CASSFSGGTEAFF	TGTGCCAGCAGTTTCTCAGGGGGAACTGAAGCTTTCTTT
many	TRBJ2-7	TRBV6-5	TRBD1	CASSYKGARYEQYF	TGTGCCAGCAGTTATAAGGGGGCCCGCTACGAGCAGTACTTC
many	TRBJ1-5	TRBV28	-	CASSWQGFLRNQPQHF	TGTGCCAGCAGTTGGCAGGGATTTCTTCGCAATCAGCCCCAGCATTTT
many	TRBJ2-7	TRBV11-1	-	CASSPRSDKQREQYF	TGTGCCAGCAGCCCCAGGTCCGATAAGCAACGGGAGCAGTACTTC
many	TRBJ2-7	TRBV6-1	-	CASSSTGLPYEQYF	TGTGCCAGCAGTTCCACAGGGTTACCCTACGAGCAGTACTTC
-	TRBJ1-1	TRBV2	TRBD1	CASRSFLDRKAFF	TGTGCCAGCAGATCCTTTCTGGACAGGAAAGCTTTCTTT
once	TRBJ2-7	TRBV6-1	-	CASSEQGFPYEQYF	TGTGCCAGCAGTGAACAGGGGTTCCCATACGAGCAGTACTTC
few	TRBJ2-5	TRBV7-9	TRBD2	CASSTGTSGYQETQYF	TGTGCCAGCAGCACAGGGACTAGCGGGTACCAAGAGACCCAGTACTTC
-	TRBJ2-7	TRBV6-8	TRBD1	CAGESTGGQYF	TGTGCCGGCGAATCCACAGGGGGCCAGTACTTC
few	TRBJ1-3	TRBV27	-	CASSQSAGLPGNTIYF	TGTGCCAGCAGCCAAAGCGCGGGGCTCCCTGGAAACACCATATATTTT
-	TRBJ2-7	TRBV6-1	-	CASSEWYEQYF	TGTGCCAGCAGTGAATGGTACGAGCAGTACTTC
many	TRBJ2-7	TRBV7-8	-	CASSLGMNYEQYF	TGTGCCAGCAGCTTAGGGATGAACTACGAGCAGTACTTC
-	TRBJ1-5	TRBV20-1	-	CSALPRTDSNQPQHF	TGCAGTGCTTTACCTAGGACAGATAGCAATCAGCCCCAGCATTTT
few	TRBJ1-1	TRBV4-3	-	CASSQDRRVEAFF	TGCGCCAGCAGCCAAGATAGAAGGGTTGAAGCTTTCTTT
-	TRBJ1-4	TRBV18	-	CASSRFMETTNEKLFF	TGTGCCAGCTCACGGTTCATGGAGACAACTAATGAAAAACTGTTTTTT
many	TRBJ2-1	TRBV2	TRBD2	CASSESSGGHYNEQFF	TGTGCCAGCAGTGAGAGTAGCGGGGGCCACTACAATGAGCAGTTCTTC